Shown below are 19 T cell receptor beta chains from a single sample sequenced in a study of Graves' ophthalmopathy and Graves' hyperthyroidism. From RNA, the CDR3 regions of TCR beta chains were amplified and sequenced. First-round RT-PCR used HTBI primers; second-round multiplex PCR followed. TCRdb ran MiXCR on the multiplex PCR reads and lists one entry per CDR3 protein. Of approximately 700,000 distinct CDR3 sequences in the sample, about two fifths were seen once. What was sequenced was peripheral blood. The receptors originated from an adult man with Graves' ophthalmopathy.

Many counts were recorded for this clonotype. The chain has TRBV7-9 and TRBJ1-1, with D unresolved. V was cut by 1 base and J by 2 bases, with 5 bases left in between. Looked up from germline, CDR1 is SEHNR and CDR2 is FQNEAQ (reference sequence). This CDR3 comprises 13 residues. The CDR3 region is CASSLDENTEAFF. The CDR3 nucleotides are TGTGCCAGCAGCTTAGACGAAAACACTGAAGCTTTCTTT.

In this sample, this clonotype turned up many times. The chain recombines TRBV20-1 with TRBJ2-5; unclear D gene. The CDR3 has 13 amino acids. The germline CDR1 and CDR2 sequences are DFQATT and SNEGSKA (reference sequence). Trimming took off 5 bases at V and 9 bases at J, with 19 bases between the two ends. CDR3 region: CSAGPTGLLSQYF. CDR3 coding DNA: TGCAGTGCTGGGCCGACTGGGTTGTTGTCCCAGTACTTC.

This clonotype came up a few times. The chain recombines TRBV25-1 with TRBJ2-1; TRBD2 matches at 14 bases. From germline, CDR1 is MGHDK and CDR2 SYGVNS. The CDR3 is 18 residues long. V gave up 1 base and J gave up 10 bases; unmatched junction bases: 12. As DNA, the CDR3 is TGTGCCAGCAGTGAATCGAAGCCGGGACTAGCGGGGGCGGGGGAGCAGTTCTTC. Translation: CASSESKPGLAGAGEQFF.

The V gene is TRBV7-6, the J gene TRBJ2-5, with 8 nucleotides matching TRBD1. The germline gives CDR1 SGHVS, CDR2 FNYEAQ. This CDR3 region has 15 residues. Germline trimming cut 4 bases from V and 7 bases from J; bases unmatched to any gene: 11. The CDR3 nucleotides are TGTGCCAGCAGCTCAACGGACAGGGAGATCTGGACCCAGTACTTC. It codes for CASSSTDREIWTQYF.

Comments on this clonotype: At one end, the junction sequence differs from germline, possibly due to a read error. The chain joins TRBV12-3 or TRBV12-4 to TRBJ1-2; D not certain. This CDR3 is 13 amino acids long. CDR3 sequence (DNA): TGTGCCAGCAGTTTATTTAGAGCTTATGGCTACGCCTTC. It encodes CASSLFRAYGYAF.

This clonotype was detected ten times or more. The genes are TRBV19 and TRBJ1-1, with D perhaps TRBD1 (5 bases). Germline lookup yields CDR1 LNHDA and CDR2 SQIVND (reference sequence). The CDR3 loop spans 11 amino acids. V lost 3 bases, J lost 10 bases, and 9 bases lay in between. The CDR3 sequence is CASSIEQAAFF. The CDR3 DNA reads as TGTGCCAGTAGTATTGAACAGGCAGCTTTCTTT.

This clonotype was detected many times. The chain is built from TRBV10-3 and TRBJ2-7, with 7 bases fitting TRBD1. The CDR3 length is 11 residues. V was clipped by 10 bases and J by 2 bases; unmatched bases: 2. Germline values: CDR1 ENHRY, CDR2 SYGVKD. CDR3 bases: TGTGCCACCGGGACAGCCTACGAGCAGTACTTC. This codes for CATGTAYEQYF.

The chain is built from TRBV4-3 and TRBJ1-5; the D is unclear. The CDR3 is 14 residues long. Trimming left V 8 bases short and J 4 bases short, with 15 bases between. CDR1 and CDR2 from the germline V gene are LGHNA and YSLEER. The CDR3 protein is CASARSGSNQPQHF. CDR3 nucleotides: TGCGCCAGCGCCCGTAGTGGGTCAAATCAGCCCCAGCATTTT.

Written as DNA, the CDR3 is TGTGCCAGTAGTGGAGCCGGGACAGGGGCCTACGAGCAGTACTTC. Its translation: CASSGAGTGAYEQYF. This rearrangement joins TRBV19 to TRBJ2-7; TRBD1 matches at 10 bases. The CDR3 is made up of 15 amino acids. V lost 5 bases, J lost 2 bases, and 6 bases stayed unmatched. The germline gives CDR1 LNHDA, CDR2 SQIVND (reference sequence).

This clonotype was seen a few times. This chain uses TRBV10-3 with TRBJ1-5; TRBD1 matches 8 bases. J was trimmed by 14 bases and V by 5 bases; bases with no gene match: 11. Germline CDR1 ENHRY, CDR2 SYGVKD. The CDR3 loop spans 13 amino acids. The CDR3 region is CAISRTGSAYEHF. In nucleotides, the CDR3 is TGTGCCATCAGTAGGACAGGGTCCGCCTACGAGCATTTT.

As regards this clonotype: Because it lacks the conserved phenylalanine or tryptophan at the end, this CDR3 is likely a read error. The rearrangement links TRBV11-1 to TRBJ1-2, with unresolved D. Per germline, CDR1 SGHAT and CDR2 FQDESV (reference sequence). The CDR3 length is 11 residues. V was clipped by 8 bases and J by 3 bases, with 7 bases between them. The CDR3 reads CASRSHYGYTL. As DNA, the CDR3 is TGTGCCAGCCGCTCACACTATGGCTACACCCTC.

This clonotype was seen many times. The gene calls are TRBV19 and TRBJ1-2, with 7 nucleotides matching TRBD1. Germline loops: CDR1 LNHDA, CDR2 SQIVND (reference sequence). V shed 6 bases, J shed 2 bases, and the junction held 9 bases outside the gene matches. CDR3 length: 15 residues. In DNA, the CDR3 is TGTGCCAGTAGCCTCGCAGGGGGAAAGAACTATGGCTACACCTTC. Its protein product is CASSLAGGKNYGYTF.

CDR3 protein: CASSLDPVEVTGELFF. In DNA form, the CDR3 reads TGTGCCAGCAGCTTAGATCCTGTGGAAGTCACCGGGGAGCTGTTTTTT. This rearrangement joins TRBV7-2 to TRBJ2-2; D is unclear. Deletions cut 1 base from V and 4 bases from J, with 13 bases between. The CDR3 loop spans 16 amino acids. CDR1 and CDR2 (germline): SGHTA, FQGNSA.

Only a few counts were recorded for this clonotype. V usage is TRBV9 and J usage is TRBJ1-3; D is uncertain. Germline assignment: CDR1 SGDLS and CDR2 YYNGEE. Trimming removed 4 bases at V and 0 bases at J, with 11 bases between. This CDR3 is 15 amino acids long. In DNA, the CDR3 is TGTGCCAGCAGCAAGGCGGGAAGCTCTGGAAACACCATATATTTT. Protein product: CASSKAGSSGNTIYF.

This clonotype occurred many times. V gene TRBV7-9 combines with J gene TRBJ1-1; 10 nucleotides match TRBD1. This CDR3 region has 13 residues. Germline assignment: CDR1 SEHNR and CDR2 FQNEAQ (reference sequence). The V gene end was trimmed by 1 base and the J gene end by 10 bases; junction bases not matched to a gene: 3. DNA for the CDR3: TGTGCCAGCAGCTTAGGACAGGGGGCGGTAGCTTTCTTT. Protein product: CASSLGQGAVAFF.

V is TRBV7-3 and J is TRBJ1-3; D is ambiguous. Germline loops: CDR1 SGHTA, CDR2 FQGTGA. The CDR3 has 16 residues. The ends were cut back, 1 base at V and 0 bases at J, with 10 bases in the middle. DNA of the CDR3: TGTGCCAGCAGCTTAAATCGAGCTGGCTCTGGAAACACCATATATTTT. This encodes CASSLNRAGSGNTIYF.

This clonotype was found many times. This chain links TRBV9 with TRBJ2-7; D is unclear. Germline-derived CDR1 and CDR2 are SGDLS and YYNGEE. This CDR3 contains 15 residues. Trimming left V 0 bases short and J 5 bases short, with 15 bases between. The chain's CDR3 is CASSVGLENYNEQYF. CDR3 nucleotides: TGTGCCAGCAGCGTAGGTCTGGAAAACTACAACGAGCAGTACTTC.

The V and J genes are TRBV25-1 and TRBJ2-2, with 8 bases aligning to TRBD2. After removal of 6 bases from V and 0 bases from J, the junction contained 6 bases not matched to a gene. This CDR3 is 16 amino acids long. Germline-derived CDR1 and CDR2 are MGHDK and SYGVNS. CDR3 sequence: CASRRSGGPNTGELFF. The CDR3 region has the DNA TGTGCCAGCAGAAGGAGCGGGGGCCCGAACACCGGGGAGCTGTTTTTT.

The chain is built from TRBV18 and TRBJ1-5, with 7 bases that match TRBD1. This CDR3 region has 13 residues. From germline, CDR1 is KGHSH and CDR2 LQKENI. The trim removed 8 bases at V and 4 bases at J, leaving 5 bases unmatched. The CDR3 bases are TGTGCCAGCCAGCAGGGGGTGAATCAGCCCCAGCATTTT. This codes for CASQQGVNQPQHF.